Presented here are 29 T cell receptor beta chains from one specimen sequenced in a study of CD8+CD57+ T cells in acquired aplastic anemia. Individuals selected for sequencing had exhibited CD8+CD57+ cell expansion on flow cytometry. It was genomic DNA that served as the template for profiling TCR beta VDJ and CDR3. TCRdb analysed the reads with MiXCR anew, one entry per CDR3 protein. The sample holds 180,000 or so distinct CDR3 sequences; around half are singletons and the top ten take 1.1%. Sequenced material: sorted CD4+, CD8+, or CD8+CD57+ T cells (not recorded which) from PBMCs. Receptor source: a human donor with aplastic anemia.

The rearrangement uses TRBV12-3 or TRBV12-4 and TRBJ2-1; D remains unclear. The V end was cut by 4 bases, the J end by 6 bases, with 7 bases between. The CDR3 contains 12 residues. As DNA, the CDR3 is TGTGCCAGCAGTTCGCGTGGCAATGAGCAGTTCTTC. Its translation is CASSSRGNEQFF.

This clonotype was picked up a small number of times. The V call is TRBV2, the J call TRBJ2-3; D unresolved. CDR3 length: 16 amino acids. The germline gives CDR1 SNHLY, CDR2 FYNNEI. V was clipped by 4 bases and J by 2 bases, with 16 bases between them. The CDR3 DNA sequence: TGTGCCAGCAGTGTACCCCGGACCAGCTCCACAGATACGCAGTATTTT. This translates into CASSVPRTSSTDTQYF.

Concerning this clonotype itself: A single base separates this from a much larger clone, so it may be a read error. This chain connects TRBV11-2 to TRBJ2-2; the D is unclear. V lost 5 bases to trimming and J lost 2 bases, with 12 bases between them. The V gene's germline CDR1 is SGHAT and CDR2 FQNNGV. CDR3 length equals 15 residues. The CDR3 protein is CASSRGRRNTGELFF. The CDR3 DNA sequence: TGTGCCAGCAGCCGCGGCAGGCGTAACACCGGGGAGCTGTTTTTT.

V usage is TRBV27 and J usage is TRBJ1-1; no reliable D call. V lost 5 bases, J lost 6 bases, and 16 bases lay in between. The CDR3 has 14 residues. The germline V gene has CDR1 MNHEY and CDR2 SMNVEV (reference sequence). CDR3 bases: TGTGCCAGCAGTGCAACAGCGGGGATAGCTGAAGCTTTCTTT. Protein product: CASSATAGIAEAFF.

The rearrangement joins TRBV7-9 to TRBJ1-6; D not certain. The CDR3 consists of 15 residues. The germline V gene has CDR1 SEHNR and CDR2 FQNEAQ (reference sequence). Trimming removed 0 bases at V and 7 bases at J, with 10 bases between. CDR3 residues: CASSLARGGNSPLHF. The CDR3 nucleotides read TGTGCCAGCAGCTTAGCGCGGGGTGGGAATTCACCCCTCCACTTT.

This clonotype was counted at least ten times. The V and J genes are TRBV6-5 and TRBJ1-1, with D unresolved. From germline, CDR1 is MNHEY and CDR2 SVGAGI. Deletions cut 10 bases from V and 6 bases from J, with 18 bases between. The CDR3 runs 13 residues. The CDR3 DNA sequence: TGTGCCACCGGCGGGGAGATGGCACCTGAAGCTTTCTTT. Amino acid sequence: CATGGEMAPEAFF.

This clonotype was seen a handful of times. V is TRBV7-3 and J is TRBJ2-7; TRBD2 aligns across 7 bases. With V trimmed by 5 bases and J by 3 bases, 7 bases remained unmatched. CDR1 and CDR2 (germline): SGHTA, FQGTGA. The CDR3 consists of 14 residues. In DNA, the CDR3 is TGTGCCAGCAGCCCCGGGGGAGGGAACTACGAGCAGTACTTC. This gives the protein CASSPGGGNYEQYF.

The chain recombines TRBV11-2 with TRBJ2-2; D ambiguous. Germline V gene sequence: CDR1 SGHAT, CDR2 FQNNGV. Trimming cost V 1 base and J 3 bases, with 9 bases left between them. This CDR3 contains 15 residues. The CDR3 DNA follows: TGTGCCAGCAGCTTAGTTCCGGAGTACACCGGGGAGCTGTTTTTT. Amino acids: CASSLVPEYTGELFF. Full variable domain (missing parts from reference TRBV11-2 and TRBJ2-2): EAGVAQSPRYKIIEKRQSVAFWCNPISGHATLYWYQQILGQGPKLLIQFQNNGVVDDSQLPKDRFSAERLKGVDSTLKIQPAKLEDSAVYLCASSLVPEYTGELFFGEGSRLTVL.

The chain joins TRBV29-1 to TRBJ2-3; D gene unclear. Germline V gives CDR1 SQVTM, CDR2 ANQGSEA. The ends were cut back, 3 bases at V and 10 bases at J, with 11 bases in the middle. The CDR3 loop spans 11 amino acids. The CDR3 sequence is CSVDRTQAQYF. The CDR3, as DNA: TGCAGCGTTGACCGGACCCAGGCGCAGTATTTT.

This clonotype was picked up many times. The chain couples TRBV5-6 to TRBJ2-1; D unclear. Looked up from germline, CDR1 is SGHDT and CDR2 is YYEEEE. The CDR3 runs 14 residues. Trimming took 3 bases from V and 2 from J, leaving 9 bases between them. As DNA, the CDR3 is TGTGCCAGCAGCTCTGGCCAGCCCTACAATGAGCAGTTCTTC. It codes for CASSSGQPYNEQFF. Using reference TRBV5-6 and TRBJ2-1 for the parts outside the CDR3, the full variable domain is DAGVTQSPTHLIKTRGQQVTLRCSPKSGHDTVSWYQQALGQGPQFIFQYYEEEERQRGNFPDRFSGHQFPNYSSELNVNALLLGDSALYLCASSSGQPYNEQFFGPGTRLTVL.

This clonotype was seen many times. The rearrangement links TRBV7-2 to TRBJ1-6, with D possibly matching TRBD1 (6 bases). Looked up from germline, CDR1 is SGHTA and CDR2 is FQGNSA. V was pared by 6 bases and J by 5 bases, with 11 bases between. CDR3 size: 14 residues. CDR3 DNA: TGTGCCAGCAGACCGGGGGCCCATAATTCACCCCTCCACTTT. This encodes CASRPGAHNSPLHF.

J is TRBJ2-5 and V is TRBV12-3 or TRBV12-4; D gene uncertain. This CDR3 contains 12 residues. The germline V and J ends were trimmed by 3 bases and 5 bases, with 7 bases remaining between them. CDR3 loop: CASSFYTETQYF. The CDR3 DNA reads as TGTGCCAGCAGTTTCTATACGGAGACCCAGTACTTC.

The rearrangement links TRBV11-2 to TRBJ1-6, with TRBD1 as a possible D gene (6 bases). Per the germline V gene, CDR1 is SGHAT and CDR2 is FQNNGV. CDR3 size: 18 residues. Trimming shortened V by 5 bases and J by 1 base, and 18 bases separated the two germline ends. The CDR3 here is CASSRSGGRASYNSPLHF. CDR3 nucleotide sequence: TGTGCCAGCAGCCGGTCGGGGGGGCGCGCGTCCTATAATTCACCCCTCCACTTT.

This clonotype was detected a few times. The chain employs TRBV19 and TRBJ2-3; tentatively, D is TRBD1 or TRBD2 (5 bases each). The CDR3 is 15 amino acids. Deletions cut 1 base from V and 2 bases from J, with 10 bases between. Germline CDR1 is LNHDA and CDR2 is SQIVND (reference sequence). Written as DNA, the CDR3 is TGTGCCAGTAGTATAGTCCCAGGGACCACAGATACGCAGTATTTT. Residues: CASSIVPGTTDTQYF.

The chain uses TRBV2 and TRBJ2-7; D ambiguous. The germline V gene encodes CDR1 SNHLY and CDR2 FYNNEI. This CDR3 contains 15 residues. V was trimmed by 2 bases and J by 2 bases, leaving 13 bases between them. The CDR3 DNA follows: TGTGCCAGCAGTGAATCGGGCGTCCAGACCTACGAGCAGTACTTC. Protein sequence: CASSESGVQTYEQYF.

V is TRBV10-3 and J is TRBJ2-7; 8 bases line up with TRBD1. Trimming cost V 10 bases and J 7 bases; bases outside gene matches: 9. The CDR3 totals 12 residues. Per germline, CDR1 ENHRY and CDR2 SYGVKD. The CDR3 region is CATRDTGGEQYF. The CDR3 DNA reads as TGTGCCACCCGGGACACAGGGGGGGAGCAGTACTTC.

This clonotype was seen more than once but under ten times. This chain uses TRBV19 with TRBJ2-5; no firm D call. Germline-derived CDR1 and CDR2 are LNHDA and SQIVND (reference sequence). Trimming cost V 8 bases and J 4 bases, with 11 bases left between them. The CDR3 length is 12 residues. CDR3 nucleotides: TGTGCCAGTTCAAGGGCTGGAGAGACCCAGTACTTC. It specifies CASSRAGETQYF.

This clonotype was seen at least ten times. The chain links TRBV29-1 to TRBJ2-1; D is possibly TRBD2 (5 bases). Trimming took 6 bases from V and 1 from J, leaving 13 bases between them. Germline V gene sequence: CDR1 SQVTM, CDR2 ANQGSEA. This CDR3 has 14 residues. The CDR3 nucleotides read TGCAGCGTCCATAAAGGACTTTCCTACAATGAGCAGTTCTTC. Translated: CSVHKGLSYNEQFF.

The gene calls are TRBV15 and TRBJ1-1, with TRBD1 identical over 9 bases. Germline V lookup: CDR1 LNHNV, CDR2 YYDKDF (reference sequence). Trimming at V came to 8 bases and at J to 0 bases, leaving 13 bases not matched to a gene. The CDR3 totals 17 residues. CDR3 in DNA: TGTGCCACCTTCGGGCCCGGGACAGGGACTATGAACACTGAAGCTTTCTTT. This translates into CATFGPGTGTMNTEAFF.

This sequence joins TRBV20-1 and TRBJ1-6; D call uncertain. V was shortened by 0 bases and J by 8 bases, with 11 bases between the two germline ends. Germline assignment: CDR1 DFQATT and CDR2 SNEGSKA (reference sequence). The CDR3 length is 14 residues. CDR3 DNA sequence: TGCAGTGCTAGAGATCGACCTGAAGATTCACCCCTCCACTTT. Amino acid sequence: CSARDRPEDSPLHF.

This clonotype was recorded many times. The rearrangement links TRBV20-1 to TRBJ2-3; D not resolved. The CDR3 has 12 amino acids. Germline loops: CDR1 DFQATT, CDR2 SNEGSKA (reference sequence). The CDR3: CSESLSLPTQYF. DNA of the CDR3: TGCAGCGAATCCCTTTCACTCCCAACGCAGTATTTT.

In this sample, this clonotype turned up a few times. This chain joins TRBV10-3 and TRBJ2-5; TRBD2 aligns across 8 bases. CDR1 is ENHRY, CDR2 SYGVKD, per germline. There are 15 residues in the CDR3. Trimming cost V 10 bases and J 5 bases; bases outside gene matches: 15. CDR3 nucleotides: TGTGCCAGCAGGCAGGGACTAGGGGGTGGCGAGACCCAGTACTTC. Encoded protein: CASRQGLGGGETQYF.

As concerns this clonotype: The limits of the CDR3 on the DNA are not certain, so only TCRdb's listed CDR3 is given. The chain links TRBV29-1 to TRBJ2-1. The CDR3 has 12 residues if both end residues are counted. CDR1 and CDR2 (germline): SQVTM, ANQGSEA. CDR3 region: CSVGPGAYERFF.

The V gene is TRBV24-1, the J gene TRBJ2-6, with D maybe TRBD1 (6 bases). The CDR3 extends over 16 amino acids. The germline V gene has CDR1 KGHDR and CDR2 SFDVKD. V lost 1 base, J lost 4 bases, and 10 bases lay in between. The DNA of the CDR3 is TGTGCCACCAGTGATTTTACAGGGCCCGGGGCCAACGTCCTGACTTTC. Protein sequence: CATSDFTGPGANVLTF.

The chain combines TRBV5-4 with TRBJ2-4, with TRBD2 identical over 7 bases. Germline CDR1 and CDR2: SGHNT and YYREEE (reference sequence). CDR3 length: 13 amino acids. Trimming cost V 3 bases and J 6 bases; bases outside gene matches: 3. The DNA for the CDR3 is TGTGCCAGCAGCTCGGGGGGAACAAACATTCAGTACTTC. It codes for CASSSGGTNIQYF. Filled out from reference TRBV5-4 and TRBJ2-4, the complete variable domain reads ETGVTQSPTHLIKTRGQQVTLRCSSQSGHNTVSWYQQALGQGPQFIFQYYREEENGRGNFPPRFSGLQFPNYSSELNVNALELDDSALYLCASSSGGTNIQYFGAGTRLSVL.

V usage is TRBV15 and J usage is TRBJ1-1, with D hard to call. Trimming removed 3 bases from V and 4 bases from J, with 12 bases in between. This CDR3 is 14 amino acids long. Germline V gene data show CDR1 as LNHNV and CDR2 as YYDKDF (reference sequence). CDR3 DNA: TGTGCCACCAGCAGGCGGCCGCTGGTCACTGAAGCTTTCTTT. Translated, it gives CATSRRPLVTEAFF. The whole variable domain, remainder taken from reference TRBV15 and TRBJ1-1, is DAMVIQNPRYQVTQFGKPVTLSCSQTLNHNVMYWYQQKSSQAPKLLFHYYDKDFNNEADTPDNFQSRRPNTSFCFLDIRSPGLGDTAMYLCATSRRPLVTEAFFGQGTRLTVV.

This chain uses TRBV13 with TRBJ1-1; 11 bases are shared with TRBD1. The CDR3 totals 20 residues. CDR1 and CDR2 from the germline V gene are PRHDT and FYEKMQ (reference sequence). Germline trimming cut 5 bases from V and 3 bases from J; bases unmatched to any gene: 20. The CDR3 here is CASSLRTGGFMVETHTEAFF. CDR3 DNA sequence: TGTGCCAGCAGCCTAAGGACAGGGGGCTTTATGGTCGAGACCCACACTGAAGCTTTCTTT.

As DNA, the CDR3 is TGCAGTTACCCCCTCGGCGAGCAGTACTTC. Residues: CSYPLGEQYF. The genes are TRBV20-1 and TRBJ2-7; D gene ambiguous. Germline values: CDR1 DFQATT, CDR2 SNEGSKA (reference sequence). The CDR3 sequence is 10 residues long. V was cut by 8 bases and J by 6 bases, with 11 bases left in between.

This clonotype was counted once. The chain joins TRBV19 to TRBJ2-3; TRBD2 aligns across 10 bases. This CDR3 region has 16 residues. V shed 7 bases and J 3 bases; nucleotides not matched to a gene: 10. Germline V gives CDR1 LNHDA, CDR2 SQIVND (reference sequence). CDR3: CASKEVSGRATDTQYF. Here the CDR3 DNA reads TGTGCCAGTAAGGAAGTCAGCGGGAGGGCGACAGATACGCAGTATTTT.